These 25 T cell receptor beta chains originate from one sample sequenced in a study of human T cells and chemical hapten exposure. MiXCR, run by TCRdb on the RACE reads, gives a single entry per CDR3 protein. The sample contains some 60,000 distinct CDR3 sequences, 9.5% to 15% of which appear only once. The time point here: patch test 3, about 24 weeks after DPC sensitization. The treatment was: therapeutic diphenylcyclopropenone sensitization with weekly scalp DPC. The sequencing here drew on whole blood, taken in connection with sensitization to the hapten diphenylcyclopropenone (DPC). The receptors originated from a man aged 30 to 45 with alopecia areata. Some clones in this sample may be carry-over from other donors' samples.

This clonotype came up many times. The chain carries TRBV19 and TRBJ1-5; no clear D. CDR3 length: 15 residues. Germline V lookup: CDR1 LNHDA, CDR2 SQIVND (reference sequence). The V and J ends lost 5 bases and 0 bases respectively, with 11 bases between them. CDR3 sequence: CASSVGPYSNQPQHF. The CDR3 DNA reads as TGTGCCAGTAGTGTTGGACCTTATAGCAATCAGCCCCAGCATTTT.

This rearrangement joins TRBV5-1 to TRBJ2-1; 8 nucleotides line up with TRBD2. Germline CDR1 is SGHRS and CDR2 is YFSETQ. The CDR3 consists of 18 residues. V lost 7 bases to trimming and J lost 5 bases; unmatched junction nucleotides: 20. CDR3 sequence (DNA): TGCGCCAGCTCCCAGGGCAGGACTAGCTCTTCCTTCGACAATGAGCAGTTCTTC. Translated, it gives CASSQGRTSSSFDNEQFF.

This clonotype was picked up a small number of times. The gene calls are TRBV7-9 and TRBJ2-7, with D possibly TRBD2 on 5 matching bases. V was shortened by 1 base and J by 7 bases, with 20 bases between the two germline ends. CDR1 is SEHNR and CDR2 is FQNEAQ in the germline V gene (reference sequence). The CDR3 length is 16 residues. CDR3 sequence: CASSLGVAGSGYEQYF. In DNA form, the CDR3 reads TGTGCCAGCAGCTTAGGAGTCGCCGGGTCGGGATATGAGCAGTACTTC.

There are many counts of this clonotype. This chain joins TRBV7-9 and TRBJ2-3; possible D gene TRBD2, 6 bases. The V end was cut by 5 bases, the J end by 0 bases, with 21 bases between. Germline V gene data show CDR1 as SEHNR and CDR2 as FQNEAQ (reference sequence). The CDR3 consists of 18 residues. The CDR3 region is CASSMRGLPRRSTDTQYF. In nucleotides, the CDR3 is TGTGCCAGCAGCATGAGGGGACTTCCGAGACGAAGCACAGATACGCAGTATTTT.

This clonotype was seen only a few times. The J gene is TRBJ2-2, the V gene TRBV5-4; D unclear. This CDR3 has 16 amino acids. Trimming removed 5 bases from V and 0 bases from J, with 14 bases in between. Germline-derived CDR1 and CDR2 are SGHNT and YYREEE (reference sequence). In DNA form, the CDR3 reads TGTGCCAGCAGACCTGCGGTAACCGCGAACACCGGGGAGCTGTTTTTT. Residues: CASRPAVTANTGELFF.

This clonotype was picked up a small number of times. The V call is TRBV18, the J call TRBJ1-5; unclear D gene. Trimming left V 5 bases short and J 3 bases short, with 11 bases between. The CDR3 is 14 residues long. CDR1 and CDR2 from the germline V gene are KGHSH and LQKENI. The CDR3 is CASSERIINQPQHF. The CDR3 bases are TGTGCCAGCTCAGAGCGTATTATCAATCAGCCCCAGCATTTT.

This clonotype has a count of ten or more. The chain combines TRBV7-6 with TRBJ2-2; TRBD1 matches 11 bases. The V gene's germline CDR1 is SGHVS and CDR2 FNYEAQ. V was clipped by 5 bases and J by 5 bases; unmatched bases: 4. The CDR3 is made up of 15 amino acids. The CDR3 loop is CASSHRDRGTGELFF. The CDR3 DNA reads TGTGCCAGCAGCCACCGGGACAGGGGGACCGGGGAGCTGTTTTTT.

At least ten counts were recorded for this clonotype. The chain combines TRBV29-1 with TRBJ1-4; no definite D call. CDR1 and CDR2 from the germline V gene are SQVTM and ANQGSEA. Trimming cost V 7 bases and J 8 bases, with 14 bases left between them. This CDR3 is 12 amino acids long. The CDR3 DNA follows: TGCAGCGCGTTTCGGGAAGCAGAAAAACTGTTTTTT. Its protein product is CSAFREAEKLFF.

In DNA form, the CDR3 reads TGTGCCATCAGTGGGGGGGGACAGGATAATTCACCCCTCCACTTT. Translation: CAISGGGQDNSPLHF. The J gene is TRBJ1-6, the V gene TRBV10-3; 8 bases line up with TRBD1. CDR1 and CDR2 (germline): ENHRY, SYGVKD. This CDR3 contains 15 residues. J gave up 5 bases and V 4 bases, and 4 bases lay outside the gene matches.

The chain employs TRBV5-1 and TRBJ1-1, with D possibly matching TRBD1 (5 bases). Germline V lookup: CDR1 SGHRS, CDR2 YFSETQ. This CDR3 comprises 12 residues. The V gene lost 2 bases and the J gene lost 7 bases, with 9 bases spanning the gap. Here the CDR3 reads CASSFGRDEAFF. CDR3 DNA sequence: TGCGCCAGCAGCTTTGGCAGGGATGAAGCTTTCTTT.

This clonotype was recorded a few times. This chain joins TRBV7-6 and TRBJ1-4, with 8 bases fitting TRBD1. The trim removed 4 bases at V and 8 bases at J, leaving 9 bases unmatched. Germline-derived CDR1 and CDR2 are SGHVS and FNYEAQ. This CDR3 region has 15 residues. In nucleotides, the CDR3 is TGTGCCAGCAGCTACCCCGGGACAGGTGGGGAAAAACTGTTTTTT. It encodes CASSYPGTGGEKLFF.

The chain joins TRBV7-6 to TRBJ2-1; D uncertain. Germline V gene sequence: CDR1 SGHVS, CDR2 FNYEAQ. The ends were cut back, 3 bases at V and 9 bases at J, with 18 bases in the middle. This CDR3 comprises 15 residues. The DNA for the CDR3 is TGTGCCAGCAGCTTGGGCGAGGACGGCTCGCCTGAGCAGTTCTTC. Translating gives CASSLGEDGSPEQFF.

The table lists this clonotype with many counts. This sequence joins TRBV6-2 or TRBV6-3 and TRBJ2-7, with D possibly TRBD2 on 5 matching bases. This CDR3 has 12 residues. With 4 bases removed from V and 5 bases from J, the gap between germline ends came to 9 bases. CDR1 and CDR2 from the germline V gene are MNHEY and SVGEGT. In DNA form, the CDR3 reads TGTGCCAGCAGTTTGCCCGGGGACGAGCAGTACTTC. It translates to CASSLPGDEQYF.

This clonotype occurred many times. The chain combines TRBV9 with TRBJ2-7; a possible D gene is TRBD1 (5 bases). CDR3 length: 12 residues. The V end was cut by 3 bases, the J end by 4 bases, with 8 bases between. Germline V lookup: CDR1 SGDLS, CDR2 YYNGEE. The CDR3 sequence: CASSAQGYEQYF. CDR3 nucleotides: TGTGCCAGCAGCGCCCAGGGTTACGAGCAGTACTTC.

This clonotype showed up many times. The rearrangement uses TRBV6-5 and TRBJ2-7; D is perhaps TRBD1 (6 bases). The CDR3 covers 16 residues. In germline, CDR1 is MNHEY, CDR2 SVGAGI. The germline V and J ends were trimmed by 5 bases and 0 bases, with 17 bases remaining between them. The CDR3, as DNA: TGTGCCAGCAGTCTGGCGACAGGAAGATCCTCCTACGAGCAGTACTTC. Translation gives CASSLATGRSSYEQYF.

This clonotype was seen a handful of times. The genes are TRBV27 and TRBJ2-1; 7 bases map to TRBD1. Unmatched junction bases numbered 17, after V lost 3 bases and J lost 3 bases. The CDR3 runs 19 residues. Germline values: CDR1 MNHEY, CDR2 SMNVEV (reference sequence). CDR3 nucleotide sequence: TGTGCCAGCAGTTTCCACGTACCGCTACAGGGGACCGACTACAATGAGCAGTTCTTC. Amino acid sequence: CASSFHVPLQGTDYNEQFF.

The table lists this clonotype with many counts. Germline and junction disagree at one end, which may indicate a read error. The chain uses TRBV11-3 and TRBJ1-1, with TRBD1 as a possible D gene (6 bases). Germline CDR1 reads SGHNT; CDR2 reads YENEEA. The CDR3 has 13 residues. The CDR3 DNA sequence: TGTGCCAGCAGCTTAGGGGGGGCCACTGAAGTTTTCTTT. It yields the protein CASSLGGATEVFF.

For this clonotype: It may be a read error: a sequence one base away is much more abundant. This chain joins TRBV11-2 and TRBJ2-7, with 12 bases identical to TRBD2. The CDR3 consists of 16 residues. V shed 2 bases and J 5 bases; nucleotides not matched to a gene: 7. Germline V gene sequence: CDR1 SGHAT, CDR2 FQNNGV. This CDR3 is CASSLLAGGQADEQYF. CDR3 bases: TGTGCCAGCAGCTTACTAGCGGGAGGGCAGGCCGACGAGCAGTACTTC.

Details on this clonotype: A much larger clone sits a single nucleotide away, making a read error possible. The chain has TRBV6-2 or TRBV6-3 and TRBJ1-5, with a possible D match to TRBD1 (5 bases). CDR1 MNHEY and CDR2 SVGEGT come from the germline V gene. The V and J ends lost 5 bases and 2 bases respectively, with 10 bases between them. This CDR3 comprises 14 residues. The CDR3 region is CASSQQDRNQPQHF. In nucleotides, the CDR3 is TGTGCCAGCAGTCAACAGGACCGCAATCAGCCCCAGCATTTT.

The chain carries TRBV27 and TRBJ1-1, with TRBD1 as a possible D gene (6 bases). CDR3 length: 16 amino acids. V dropped 0 bases and J dropped 0 bases, with 11 bases sitting between them. The germline CDR1 and CDR2 sequences are MNHEY and SMNVEV (reference sequence). The CDR3 is CASSLSSGALNTEAFF. In nucleotides, the CDR3 is TGTGCCAGCAGTTTATCGTCAGGGGCCCTGAACACTGAAGCTTTCTTT.

The table lists this clonotype with a few counts. This sequence joins TRBV9 and TRBJ2-7; the D is unclear. The germline V gene has CDR1 SGDLS and CDR2 YYNGEE. This CDR3 region has 14 residues. V lost 3 bases and J lost 6, with 16 bases in between. CDR3 coding DNA: TGTGCCAGCAGCGCGCTGAACGTCAGCGTCGAGCAGTACTTC. Protein product: CASSALNVSVEQYF.

The chain couples TRBV6-5 to TRBJ2-7; the D call may be TRBD1 or TRBD2 (6 bases each). The CDR3 is made up of 15 amino acids. With 2 bases removed from V and 1 base from J, the gap between germline ends came to 12 bases. The germline V gene encodes CDR1 MNHEY and CDR2 SVGAGI. The CDR3 coding sequence is TGTGCCAGCAGTTACGCCGGGGGCGATTCCTACGAGCAGTACTTC. This codes for CASSYAGGDSYEQYF.

V is TRBV28 and J is TRBJ1-6, with D possibly TRBD1 on 6 matching bases. This CDR3 has 16 residues. V was shortened by 2 bases and J by 5 bases, with 13 bases between the two germline ends. Germline CDR1 is MDHEN and CDR2 is SYDVKM. The CDR3 reads CASSLGRGANNSPLHF. Here the CDR3 DNA reads TGTGCCAGCAGTTTAGGTCGGGGGGCGAATAATTCACCCCTCCACTTT.

The table lists this clonotype with many counts. The chain recombines TRBV10-3 with TRBJ2-7; D is unresolved. The CDR3 totals 11 residues. Germline loops: CDR1 ENHRY, CDR2 SYGVKD. V lost 3 bases and J lost 4, with 4 bases in between. The chain's CDR3 is CAISELYEQYF. The DNA of the CDR3 is TGTGCCATCAGTGAATTGTACGAGCAGTACTTC.

This rearrangement joins TRBV7-9 to TRBJ1-5; no clear D. Between the trimmed V and J ends, which lost 5 bases and 4 bases, there was a span of 15 bases. Germline V gene sequence: CDR1 SEHNR, CDR2 FQNEAQ (reference sequence). The CDR3 has 15 residues. Here the CDR3 reads CASSPAGTINQPQHF. The CDR3 DNA is TGTGCCAGCAGCCCAGCAGGTACGATTAATCAGCCCCAGCATTTT.